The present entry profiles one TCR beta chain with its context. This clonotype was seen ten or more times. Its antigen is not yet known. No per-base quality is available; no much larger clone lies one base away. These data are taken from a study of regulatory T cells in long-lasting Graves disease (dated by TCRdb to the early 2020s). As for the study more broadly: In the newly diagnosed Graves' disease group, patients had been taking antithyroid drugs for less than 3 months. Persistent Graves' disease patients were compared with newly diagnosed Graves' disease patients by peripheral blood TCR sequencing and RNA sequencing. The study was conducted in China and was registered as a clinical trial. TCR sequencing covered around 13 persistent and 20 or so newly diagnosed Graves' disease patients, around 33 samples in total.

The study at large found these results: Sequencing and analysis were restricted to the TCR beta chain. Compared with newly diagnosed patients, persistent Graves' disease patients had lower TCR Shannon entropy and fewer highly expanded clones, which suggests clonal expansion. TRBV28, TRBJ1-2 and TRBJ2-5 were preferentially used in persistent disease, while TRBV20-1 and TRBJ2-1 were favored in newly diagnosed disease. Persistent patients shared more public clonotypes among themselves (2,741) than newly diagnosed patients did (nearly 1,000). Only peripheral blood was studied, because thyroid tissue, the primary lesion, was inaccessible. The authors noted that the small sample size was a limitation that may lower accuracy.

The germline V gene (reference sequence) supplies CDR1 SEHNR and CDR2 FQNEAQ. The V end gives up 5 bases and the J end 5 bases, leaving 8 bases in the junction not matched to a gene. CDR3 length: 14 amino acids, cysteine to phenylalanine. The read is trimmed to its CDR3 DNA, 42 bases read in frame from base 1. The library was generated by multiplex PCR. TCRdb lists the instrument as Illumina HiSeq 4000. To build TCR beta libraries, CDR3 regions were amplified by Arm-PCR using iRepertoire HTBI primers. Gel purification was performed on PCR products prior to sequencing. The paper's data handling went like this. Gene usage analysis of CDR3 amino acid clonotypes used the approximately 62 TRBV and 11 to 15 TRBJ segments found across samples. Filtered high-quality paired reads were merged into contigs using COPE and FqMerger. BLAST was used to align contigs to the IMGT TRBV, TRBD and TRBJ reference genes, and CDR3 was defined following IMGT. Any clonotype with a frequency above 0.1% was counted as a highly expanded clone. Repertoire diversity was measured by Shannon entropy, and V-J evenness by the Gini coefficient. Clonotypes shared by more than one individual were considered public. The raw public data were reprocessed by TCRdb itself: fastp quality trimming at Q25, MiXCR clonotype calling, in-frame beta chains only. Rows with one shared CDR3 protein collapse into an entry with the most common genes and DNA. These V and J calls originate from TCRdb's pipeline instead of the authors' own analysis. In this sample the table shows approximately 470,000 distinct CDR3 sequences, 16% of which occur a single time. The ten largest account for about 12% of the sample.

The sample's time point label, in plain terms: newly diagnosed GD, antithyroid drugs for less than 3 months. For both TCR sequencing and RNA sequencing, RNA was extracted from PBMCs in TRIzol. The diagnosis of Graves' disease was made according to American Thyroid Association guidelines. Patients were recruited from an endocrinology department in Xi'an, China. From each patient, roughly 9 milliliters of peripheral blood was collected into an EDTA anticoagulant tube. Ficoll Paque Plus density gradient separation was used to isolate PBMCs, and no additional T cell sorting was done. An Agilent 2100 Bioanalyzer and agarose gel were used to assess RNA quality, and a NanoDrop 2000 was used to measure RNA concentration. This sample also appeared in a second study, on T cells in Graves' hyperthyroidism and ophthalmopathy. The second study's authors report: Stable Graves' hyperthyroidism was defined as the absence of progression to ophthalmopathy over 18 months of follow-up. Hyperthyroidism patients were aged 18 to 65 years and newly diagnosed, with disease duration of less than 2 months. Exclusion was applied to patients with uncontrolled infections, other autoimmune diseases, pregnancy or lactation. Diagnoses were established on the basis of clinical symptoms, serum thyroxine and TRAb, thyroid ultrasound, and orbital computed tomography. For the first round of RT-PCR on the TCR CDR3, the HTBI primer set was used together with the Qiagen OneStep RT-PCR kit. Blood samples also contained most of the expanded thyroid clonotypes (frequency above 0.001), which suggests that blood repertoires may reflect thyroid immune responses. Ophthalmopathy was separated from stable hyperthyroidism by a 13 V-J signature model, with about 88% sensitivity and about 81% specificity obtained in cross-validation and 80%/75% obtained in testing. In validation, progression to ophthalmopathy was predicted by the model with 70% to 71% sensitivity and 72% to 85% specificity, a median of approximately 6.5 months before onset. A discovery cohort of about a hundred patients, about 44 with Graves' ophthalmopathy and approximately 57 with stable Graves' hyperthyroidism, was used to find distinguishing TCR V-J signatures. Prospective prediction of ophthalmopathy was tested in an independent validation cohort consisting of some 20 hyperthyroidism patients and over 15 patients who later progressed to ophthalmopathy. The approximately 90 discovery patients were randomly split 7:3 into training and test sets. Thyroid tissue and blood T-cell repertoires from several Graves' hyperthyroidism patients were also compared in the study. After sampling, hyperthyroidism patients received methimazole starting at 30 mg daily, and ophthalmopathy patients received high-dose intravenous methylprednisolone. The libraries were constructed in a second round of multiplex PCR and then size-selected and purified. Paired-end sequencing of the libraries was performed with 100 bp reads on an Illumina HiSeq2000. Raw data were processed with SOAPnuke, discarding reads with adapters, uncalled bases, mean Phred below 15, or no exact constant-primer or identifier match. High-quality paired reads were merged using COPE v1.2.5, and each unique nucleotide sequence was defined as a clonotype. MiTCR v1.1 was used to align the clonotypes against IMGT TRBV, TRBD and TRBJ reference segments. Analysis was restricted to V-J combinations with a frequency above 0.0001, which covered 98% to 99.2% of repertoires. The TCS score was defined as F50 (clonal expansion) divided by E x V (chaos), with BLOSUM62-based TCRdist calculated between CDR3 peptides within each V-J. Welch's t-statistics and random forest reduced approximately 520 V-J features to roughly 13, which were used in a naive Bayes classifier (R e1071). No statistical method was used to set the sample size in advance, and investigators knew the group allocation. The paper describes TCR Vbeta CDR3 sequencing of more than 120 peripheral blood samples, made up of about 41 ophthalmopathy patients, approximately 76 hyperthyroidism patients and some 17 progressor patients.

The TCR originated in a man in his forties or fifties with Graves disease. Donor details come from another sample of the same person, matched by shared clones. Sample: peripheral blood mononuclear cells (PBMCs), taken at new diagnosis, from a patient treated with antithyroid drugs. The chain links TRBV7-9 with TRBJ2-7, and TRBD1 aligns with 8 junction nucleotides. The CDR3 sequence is CASSRDRGDHEQYF. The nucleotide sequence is TGTGCCAGCAGCCGTGACAGGGGCGACCACGAGCAGTACTTC.